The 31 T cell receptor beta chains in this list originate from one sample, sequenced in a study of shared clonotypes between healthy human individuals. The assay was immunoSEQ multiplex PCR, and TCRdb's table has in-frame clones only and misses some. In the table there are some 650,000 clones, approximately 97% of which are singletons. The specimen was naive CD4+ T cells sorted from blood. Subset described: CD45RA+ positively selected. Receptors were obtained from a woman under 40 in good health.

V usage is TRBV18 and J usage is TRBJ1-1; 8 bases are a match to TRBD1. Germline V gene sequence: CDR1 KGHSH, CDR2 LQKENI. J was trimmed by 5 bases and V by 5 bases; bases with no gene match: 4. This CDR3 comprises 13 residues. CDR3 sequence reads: CASSIQGVTEAFF. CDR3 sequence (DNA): TGTGCCAGCTCAATACAGGGGGTAACTGAAGCTTTCTTT.

The CDR3 loop reads CASSASSGRAAETQYF. The CDR3 region has the DNA TGTGCCAGCAGCGCATCTAGCGGGAGGGCGGCAGAGACCCAGTACTTC. This chain links TRBV2 with TRBJ2-5; the match to TRBD2 covers 12 bases. CDR3 size: 16 residues. Germline values: CDR1 SNHLY, CDR2 FYNNEI. With V trimmed by 6 bases and J by 4 bases, 9 bases remained unmatched.

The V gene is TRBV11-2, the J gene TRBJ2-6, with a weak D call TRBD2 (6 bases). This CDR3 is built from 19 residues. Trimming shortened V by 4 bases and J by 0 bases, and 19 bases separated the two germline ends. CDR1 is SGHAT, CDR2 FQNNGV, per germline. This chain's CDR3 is CASSSTLGGMNSGANVLTF. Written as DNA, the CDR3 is TGTGCCAGCAGCTCCACCTTGGGGGGAATGAACTCTGGGGCCAACGTCCTGACTTTC.

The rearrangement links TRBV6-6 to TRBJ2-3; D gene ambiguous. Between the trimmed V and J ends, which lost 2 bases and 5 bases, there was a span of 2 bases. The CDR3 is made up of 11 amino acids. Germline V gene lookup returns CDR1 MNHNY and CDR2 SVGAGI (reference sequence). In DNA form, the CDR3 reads TGTGCCAGCAGTTACGTAGATACGCAGTATTTT. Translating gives CASSYVDTQYF.

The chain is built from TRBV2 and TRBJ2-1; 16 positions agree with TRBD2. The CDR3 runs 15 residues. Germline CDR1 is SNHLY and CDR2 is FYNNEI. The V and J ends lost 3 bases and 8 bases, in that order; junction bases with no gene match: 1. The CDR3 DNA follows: TGTGCCAGCAGTGAGGGACTAGCGGGAGGGTATGAGCAGTTCTTC. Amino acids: CASSEGLAGGYEQFF.

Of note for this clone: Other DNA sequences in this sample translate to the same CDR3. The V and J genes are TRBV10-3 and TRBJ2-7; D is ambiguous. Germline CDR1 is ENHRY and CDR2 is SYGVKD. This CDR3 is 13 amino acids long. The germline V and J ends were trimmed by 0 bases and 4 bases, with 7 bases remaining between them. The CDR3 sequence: CAISESISYEQYF. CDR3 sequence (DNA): TGTGCCATCAGTGAGTCGATTAGTTACGAGCAGTACTTC.

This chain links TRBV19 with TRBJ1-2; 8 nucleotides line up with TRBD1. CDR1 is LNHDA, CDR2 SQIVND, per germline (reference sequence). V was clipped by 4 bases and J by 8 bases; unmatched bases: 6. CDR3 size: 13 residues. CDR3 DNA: TGTGCCAGTAGTACAGCAGGGGGCGAAGGCTACACCTTC. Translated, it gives CASSTAGGEGYTF.

Written as DNA, the CDR3 is TGTGCCACCAGCAGAGACCTTCTAGCCAAAAACATTCAGTACTTC. It translates to CATSRDLLAKNIQYF. The chain joins TRBV15 to TRBJ2-4; D is unresolved. CDR3 length equals 15 residues. The germline gives CDR1 LNHNV, CDR2 YYDKDF (reference sequence). V was trimmed by 0 bases and J by 0 bases, leaving 6 bases between them.

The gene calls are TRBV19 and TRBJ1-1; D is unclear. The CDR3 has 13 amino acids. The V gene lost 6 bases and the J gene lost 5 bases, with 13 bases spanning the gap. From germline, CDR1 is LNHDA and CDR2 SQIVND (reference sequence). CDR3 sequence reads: CASRQTTDTEAFF. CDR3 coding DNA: TGTGCCAGTAGGCAGACCACAGATACTGAAGCTTTCTTT.

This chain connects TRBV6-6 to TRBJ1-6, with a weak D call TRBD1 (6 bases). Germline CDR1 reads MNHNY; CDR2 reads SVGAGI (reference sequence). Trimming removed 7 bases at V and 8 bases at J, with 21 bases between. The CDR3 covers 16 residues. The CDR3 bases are TGTGCCAGCACCCACTCGGGGCAGGGGAACCATTCACCCCTCCACTTT. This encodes CASTHSGQGNHSPLHF.

The DNA of the CDR3 is TGCGCCAGCAGTCACGGAAGAGATACGCAGTATTTT. This encodes CASSHGRDTQYF. The chain uses TRBV5-1 and TRBJ2-3; D is undetermined. The CDR3 is 12 amino acids. V gave up 5 bases and J gave up 5 bases, with 9 bases separating them. CDR1 and CDR2 (germline): SGHRS, YFSETQ.

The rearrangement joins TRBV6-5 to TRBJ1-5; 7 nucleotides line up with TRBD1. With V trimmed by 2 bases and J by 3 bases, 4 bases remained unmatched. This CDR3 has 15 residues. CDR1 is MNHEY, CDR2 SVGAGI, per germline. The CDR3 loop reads CASSYTDRDNQPQHF. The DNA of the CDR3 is TGTGCCAGCAGTTACACTGACAGGGACAATCAGCCCCAGCATTTT.

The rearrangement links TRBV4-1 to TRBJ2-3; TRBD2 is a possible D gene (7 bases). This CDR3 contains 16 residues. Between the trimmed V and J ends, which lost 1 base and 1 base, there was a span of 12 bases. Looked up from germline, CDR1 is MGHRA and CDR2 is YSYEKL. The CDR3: CASSQAGGQGTDTQYF. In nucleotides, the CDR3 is TGCGCCAGCAGCCAAGCCGGGGGGCAGGGCACAGATACGCAGTATTTT.

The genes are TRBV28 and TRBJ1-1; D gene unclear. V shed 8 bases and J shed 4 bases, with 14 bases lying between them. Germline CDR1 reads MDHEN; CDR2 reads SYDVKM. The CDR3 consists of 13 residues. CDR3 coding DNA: TGTGCCAGCTCAGATCGGACCTTCACTGAAGCTTTCTTT. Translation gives CASSDRTFTEAFF.

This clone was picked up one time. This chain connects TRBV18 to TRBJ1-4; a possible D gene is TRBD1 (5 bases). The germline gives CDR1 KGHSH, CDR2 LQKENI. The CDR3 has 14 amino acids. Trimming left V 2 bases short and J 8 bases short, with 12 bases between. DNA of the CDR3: TGTGCCAGCTCACCAAGGTCAGGGCAGGAAAAACTGTTTTTT. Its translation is CASSPRSGQEKLFF.

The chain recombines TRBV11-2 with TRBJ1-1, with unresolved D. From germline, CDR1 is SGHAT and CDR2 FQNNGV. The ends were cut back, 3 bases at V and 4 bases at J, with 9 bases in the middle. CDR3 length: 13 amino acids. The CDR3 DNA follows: TGTGCCAGCAGCTTGAAAGTGGGCACTGAAGCTTTCTTT. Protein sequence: CASSLKVGTEAFF.

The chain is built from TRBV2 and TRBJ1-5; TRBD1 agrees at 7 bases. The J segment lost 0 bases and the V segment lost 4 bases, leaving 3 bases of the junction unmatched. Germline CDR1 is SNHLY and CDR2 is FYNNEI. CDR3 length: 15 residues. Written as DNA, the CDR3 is TGTGCCAGCAGTGGGACAGGCAATAGCAATCAGCCCCAGCATTTT. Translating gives CASSGTGNSNQPQHF. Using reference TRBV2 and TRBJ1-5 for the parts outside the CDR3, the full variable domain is EPEVTQTPSHQVTQMGQEVILRCVPISNHLYFYWYRQILGQKVEFLVSFYNNEISEKSEIFDDQFSVERPDGSNFTLKIRSTKLEDSAMYFCASSGTGNSNQPQHFGDGTRLSIL.

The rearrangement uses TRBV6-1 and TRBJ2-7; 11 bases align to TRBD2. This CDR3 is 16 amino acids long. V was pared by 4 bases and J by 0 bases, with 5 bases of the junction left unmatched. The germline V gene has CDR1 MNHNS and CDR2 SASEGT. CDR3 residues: CASSGLAGSLSYEQYF. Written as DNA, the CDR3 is TGTGCCAGCAGTGGACTAGCGGGGTCCCTCTCCTACGAGCAGTACTTC.

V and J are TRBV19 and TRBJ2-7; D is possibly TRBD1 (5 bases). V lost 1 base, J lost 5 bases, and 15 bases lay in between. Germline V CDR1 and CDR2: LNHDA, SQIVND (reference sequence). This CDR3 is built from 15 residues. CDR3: CASSIARPPRDEQYF. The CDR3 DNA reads TGTGCCAGTAGTATAGCCAGACCTCCCAGGGACGAGCAGTACTTC. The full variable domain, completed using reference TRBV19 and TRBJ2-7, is DGGITQSPKYLFRKEGQNVTLSCEQNLNHDAMYWYRQDPGQGLRLIYYSQIVNDFQKGDIAEGYSVSREKKESFPLTVTSAQKNPTAFYLCASSIARPPRDEQYFGPGTRLTVT.

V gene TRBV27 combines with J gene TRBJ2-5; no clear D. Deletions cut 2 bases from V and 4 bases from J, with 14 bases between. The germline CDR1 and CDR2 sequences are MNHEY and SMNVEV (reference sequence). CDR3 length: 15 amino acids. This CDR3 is CASSLGGQRRETQYF. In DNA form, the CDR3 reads TGTGCCAGCAGTTTAGGTGGCCAAAGGCGAGAGACCCAGTACTTC.

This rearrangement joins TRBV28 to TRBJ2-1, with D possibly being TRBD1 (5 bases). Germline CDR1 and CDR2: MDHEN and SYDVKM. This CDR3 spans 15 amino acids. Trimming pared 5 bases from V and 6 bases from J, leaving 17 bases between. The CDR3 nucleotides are TGTGCCAGCAGTACACCGCAGGGCCTCGGCAATGAGCAGTTCTTC. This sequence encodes CASSTPQGLGNEQFF.

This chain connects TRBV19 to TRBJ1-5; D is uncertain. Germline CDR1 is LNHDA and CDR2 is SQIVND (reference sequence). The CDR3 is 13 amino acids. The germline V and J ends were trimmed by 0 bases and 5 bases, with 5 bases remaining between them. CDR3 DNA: TGTGCCAGTAGTATAGATCGCTATCAGCCCCAGCATTTT. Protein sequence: CASSIDRYQPQHF.

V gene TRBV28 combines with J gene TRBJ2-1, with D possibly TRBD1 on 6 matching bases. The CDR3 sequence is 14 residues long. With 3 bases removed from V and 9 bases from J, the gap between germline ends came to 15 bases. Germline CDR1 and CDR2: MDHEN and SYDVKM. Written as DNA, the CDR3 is TGTGCCAGCAGTTTCTCAGGGGTCCGGGGTGAGCAGTTCTTC. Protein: CASSFSGVRGEQFF. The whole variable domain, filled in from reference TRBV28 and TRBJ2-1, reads DVKVTQSSRYLVKRTGEKVFLECVQDMDHENMFWYRQDPGLGLRLIYFSYDVKMKEKGDIPEGYSVSREKKERFSLILESASTNQTSMYLCASSFSGVRGEQFFGPGTRLTVL.

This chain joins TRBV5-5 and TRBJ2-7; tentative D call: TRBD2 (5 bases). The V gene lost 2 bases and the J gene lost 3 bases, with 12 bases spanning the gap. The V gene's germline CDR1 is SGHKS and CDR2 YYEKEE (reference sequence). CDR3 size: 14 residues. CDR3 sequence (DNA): TGTGCCAGCAGCTTCGGCGGGCCGATCTACGAGCAGTACTTC. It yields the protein CASSFGGPIYEQYF.

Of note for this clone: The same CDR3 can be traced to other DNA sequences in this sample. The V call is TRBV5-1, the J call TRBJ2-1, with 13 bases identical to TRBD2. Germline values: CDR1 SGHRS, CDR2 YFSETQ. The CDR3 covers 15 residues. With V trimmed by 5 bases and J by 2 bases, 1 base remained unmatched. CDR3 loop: CASSGTSGTYNEQFF. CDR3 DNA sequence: TGCGCCAGCAGTGGGACTAGCGGGACCTACAATGAGCAGTTCTTC.

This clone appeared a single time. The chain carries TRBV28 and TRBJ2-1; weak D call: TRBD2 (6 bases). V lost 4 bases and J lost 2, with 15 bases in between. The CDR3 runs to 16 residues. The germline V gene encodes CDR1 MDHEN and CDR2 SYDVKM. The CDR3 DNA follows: TGTGCCAGCAGTTCTTATACGACGGGAGCCTACAATGAGCAGTTCTTC. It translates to CASSSYTTGAYNEQFF.

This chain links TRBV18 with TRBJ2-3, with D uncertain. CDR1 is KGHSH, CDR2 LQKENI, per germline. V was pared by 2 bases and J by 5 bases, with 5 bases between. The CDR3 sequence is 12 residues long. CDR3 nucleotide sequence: TGTGCCAGCTCACCAACGCGAGATACGCAGTATTTT. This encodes CASSPTRDTQYF.

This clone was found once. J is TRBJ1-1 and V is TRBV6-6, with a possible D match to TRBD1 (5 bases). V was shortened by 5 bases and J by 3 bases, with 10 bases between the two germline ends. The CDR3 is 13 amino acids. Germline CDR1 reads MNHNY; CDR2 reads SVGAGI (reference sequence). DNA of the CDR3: TGTGCCAGCAGTCCGACGGGGGACACTGAAGCTTTCTTT. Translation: CASSPTGDTEAFF.

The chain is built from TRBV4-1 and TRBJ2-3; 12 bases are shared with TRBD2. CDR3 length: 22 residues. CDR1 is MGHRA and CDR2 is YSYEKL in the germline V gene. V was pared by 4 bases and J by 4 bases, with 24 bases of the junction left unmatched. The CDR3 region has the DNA TGCGCCAGCAGCCGCCTAAGGTGGCCCGGGGCTAGCGGGAGGGCCGCCCCAGATACGCAGTATTTT. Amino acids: CASSRLRWPGASGRAAPDTQYF.

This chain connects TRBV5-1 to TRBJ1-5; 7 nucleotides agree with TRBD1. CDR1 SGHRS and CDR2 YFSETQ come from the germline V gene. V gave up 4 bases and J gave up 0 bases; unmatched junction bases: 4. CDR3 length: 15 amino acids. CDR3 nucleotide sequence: TGCGCCAGCAGCCAAACAGGGGTTAGCAATCAGCCCCAGCATTTT. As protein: CASSQTGVSNQPQHF. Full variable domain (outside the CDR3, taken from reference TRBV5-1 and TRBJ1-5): KAGVTQTPRYLIKTRGQQVTLSCSPISGHRSVSWYQQTPGQGLQFLFEYFSETQRNKGNFPGRFSGRQFSNSRSEMNVSTLELGDSALYLCASSQTGVSNQPQHFGDGTRLSIL.

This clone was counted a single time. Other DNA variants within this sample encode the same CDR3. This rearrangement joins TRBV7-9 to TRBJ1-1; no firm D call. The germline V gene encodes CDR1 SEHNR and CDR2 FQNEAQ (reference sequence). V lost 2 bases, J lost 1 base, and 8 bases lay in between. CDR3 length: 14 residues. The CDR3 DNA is TGTGCCAGCAGCTTATCGCCGGGGAACACTGAAGCTTTCTTT. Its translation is CASSLSPGNTEAFF.